The entry that follows covers one TCR beta chain sequence. Its target is not known. This specimen belongs to a study of Ad26.COV2.S vaccination and SARS-CoV-2 variants. Findings and caveats of the study: Those who received vaccine or placebo ended up with similar non-spike TCR breadth.

The V and J ends lost 4 bases and 4 bases, in that order; junction bases with no gene match: 5. The CDR3 totals 16 residues. Germline V gene lookup returns CDR1 SGHRS and CDR2 YFSETQ. Treatment defined: around 19 received Ad26.COV2.S at low or high dose, single or two shots; 5 received placebo; per-sample allocation not given. On day 63 after the first injection, vaccine and placebo recipients gave samples. The donor's status was that of an adult aged 18-55 years in Boston. Its platform was an Ad26 vector, and its expressed antigen was Wuhan-strain SARS-CoV-2 spike. This table comes from immunoSEQ multiplex PCR, and its TCRdb copy is limited to in-frame clones, with some not included. This sample has a few hundred thousand clones; 83% occur once, and the top ten carry approximately 7.8%.

J is TRBJ2-2 and V is TRBV5-1, with 12 bases fitting TRBD2. The input for sequencing was peripheral blood, taken in a trial of Ad26.COV2.S vaccine versus placebo. This clonotype was obtained from a person between 18 and 59 years old who received the Ad26.COV2.S COVID-19 vaccine or a placebo. Here the CDR3 reads CASSRLAGGITGELFF. DNA for the CDR3: TGCGCCAGCAGCCGTCTAGCGGGGGGGATCACCGGGGAGCTGTTTTTT.